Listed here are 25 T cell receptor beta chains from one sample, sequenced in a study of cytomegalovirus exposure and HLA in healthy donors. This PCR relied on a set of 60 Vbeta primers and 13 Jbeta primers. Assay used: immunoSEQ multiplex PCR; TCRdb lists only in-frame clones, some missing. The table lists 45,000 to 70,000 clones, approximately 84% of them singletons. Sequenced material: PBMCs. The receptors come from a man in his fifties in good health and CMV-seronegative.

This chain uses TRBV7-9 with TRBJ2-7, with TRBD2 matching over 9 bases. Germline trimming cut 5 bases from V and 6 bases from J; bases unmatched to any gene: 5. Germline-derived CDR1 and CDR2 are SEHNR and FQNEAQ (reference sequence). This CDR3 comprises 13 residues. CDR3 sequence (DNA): TGTGCCAGCAGCCCCGGGACTAGCATCGAGCAGTACTTC. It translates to CASSPGTSIEQYF.

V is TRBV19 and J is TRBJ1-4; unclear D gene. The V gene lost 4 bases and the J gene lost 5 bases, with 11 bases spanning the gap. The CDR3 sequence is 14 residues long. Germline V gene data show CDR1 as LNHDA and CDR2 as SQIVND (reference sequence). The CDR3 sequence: CASSTLRENEKLFF. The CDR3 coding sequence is TGTGCCAGTAGTACCCTCCGGGAAAATGAAAAACTGTTTTTT.

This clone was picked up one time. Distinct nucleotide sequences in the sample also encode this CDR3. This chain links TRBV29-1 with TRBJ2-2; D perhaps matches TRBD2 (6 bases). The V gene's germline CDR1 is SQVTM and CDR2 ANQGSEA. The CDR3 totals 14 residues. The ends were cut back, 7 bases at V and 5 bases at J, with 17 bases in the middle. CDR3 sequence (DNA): TGCAGCGCCCCGAATCCGGAGGGGACCGGGGAGCTGTTTTTT. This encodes CSAPNPEGTGELFF.

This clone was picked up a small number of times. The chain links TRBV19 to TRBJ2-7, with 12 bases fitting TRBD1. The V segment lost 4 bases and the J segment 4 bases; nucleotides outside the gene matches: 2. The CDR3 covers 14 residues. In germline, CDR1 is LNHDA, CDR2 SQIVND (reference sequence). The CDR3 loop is CASSRGQGAYEQYF. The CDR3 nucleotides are TGTGCCAGTAGTAGGGGACAGGGGGCTTACGAGCAGTACTTC.

The CDR3 sequence is CASLGQSGKLFF. CDR3 sequence (DNA): TGTGCCAGTTTGGGACAATCAGGAAAACTGTTTTTT. The chain has TRBV2 and TRBJ1-4; D perhaps matches TRBD1 (6 bases). Trimming cost V 9 bases and J 10 bases, with 15 bases left between them. The CDR3 totals 12 residues. Germline CDR1 and CDR2: SNHLY and FYNNEI.

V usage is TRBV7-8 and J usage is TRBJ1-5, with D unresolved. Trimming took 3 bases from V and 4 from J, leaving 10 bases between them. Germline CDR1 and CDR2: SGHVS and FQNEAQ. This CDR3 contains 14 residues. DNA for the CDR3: TGTGCCAGCAGCTTCCAACGGGGAAATCAGCCCCAGCATTTT. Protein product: CASSFQRGNQPQHF.

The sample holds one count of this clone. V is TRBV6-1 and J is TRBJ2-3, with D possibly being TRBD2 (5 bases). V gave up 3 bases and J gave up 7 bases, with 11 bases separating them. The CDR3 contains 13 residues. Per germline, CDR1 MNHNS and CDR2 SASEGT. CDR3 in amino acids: CASSEPPSYTQYF. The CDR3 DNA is TGTGCCAGCAGTGAGCCCCCTAGCTATACGCAGTATTTT.

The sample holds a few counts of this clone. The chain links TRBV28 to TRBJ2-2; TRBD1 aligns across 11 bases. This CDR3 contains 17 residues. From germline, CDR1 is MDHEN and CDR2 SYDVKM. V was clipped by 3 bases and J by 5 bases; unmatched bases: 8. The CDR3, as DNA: TGTGCCAGCAGTTTCGACCGGACAGGGGGCTTAACCGGGGAGCTGTTTTTT. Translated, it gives CASSFDRTGGLTGELFF.

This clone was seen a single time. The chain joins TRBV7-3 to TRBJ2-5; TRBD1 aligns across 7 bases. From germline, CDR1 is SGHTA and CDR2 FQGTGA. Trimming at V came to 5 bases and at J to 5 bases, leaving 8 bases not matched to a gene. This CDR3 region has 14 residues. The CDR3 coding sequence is TGTGCCAGCAGCGCAGGGGGACACGGGGAGACCCAGTACTTC. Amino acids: CASSAGGHGETQYF.

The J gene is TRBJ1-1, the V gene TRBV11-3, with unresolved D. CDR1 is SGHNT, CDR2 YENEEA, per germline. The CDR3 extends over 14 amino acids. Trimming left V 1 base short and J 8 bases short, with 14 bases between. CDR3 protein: CASSLGKSGSEAFF. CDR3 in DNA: TGTGCCAGCAGCTTAGGAAAGTCAGGCAGCGAAGCTTTCTTT.

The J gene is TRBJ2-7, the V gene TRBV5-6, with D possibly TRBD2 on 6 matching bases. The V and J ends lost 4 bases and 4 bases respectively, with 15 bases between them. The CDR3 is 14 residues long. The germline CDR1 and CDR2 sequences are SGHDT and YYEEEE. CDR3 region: CASSQLDGGYEQYF. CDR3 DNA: TGTGCCAGCAGCCAACTCGACGGGGGATACGAGCAGTACTTC.

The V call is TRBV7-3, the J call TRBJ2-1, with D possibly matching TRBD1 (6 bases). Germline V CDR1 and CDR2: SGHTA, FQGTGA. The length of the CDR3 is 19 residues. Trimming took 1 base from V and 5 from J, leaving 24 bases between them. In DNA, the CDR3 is TGTGCCAGCAGCTTAAGGGCGCAGGGGCCGATCCCAAAACACAATGAGCAGTTCTTC. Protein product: CASSLRAQGPIPKHNEQFF.

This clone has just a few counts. DNA of the CDR3: TGTGCCAGCAGTGGAGAGGACGGAGGGGCAAATGAGCAGTTCTTC. It specifies CASSGEDGGANEQFF. The chain is built from TRBV6-1 and TRBJ2-1, with D perhaps matching TRBD2 (6 bases). CDR1 MNHNS and CDR2 SASEGT come from the germline V gene. Between the trimmed V and J ends, which lost 4 bases and 7 bases, there was a span of 17 bases. This CDR3 spans 15 amino acids.

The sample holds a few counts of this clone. Here the CDR3 reads CASRLTGPNTEAFF. In nucleotides, the CDR3 is TGTGCCAGCAGGTTAACAGGCCCGAACACTGAAGCTTTCTTT. The chain has TRBV6-1 and TRBJ1-1, with D possibly matching TRBD1 (5 bases). Germline V CDR1 and CDR2: MNHNS, SASEGT. This CDR3 has 14 amino acids. V was trimmed by 6 bases and J by 1 base, leaving 12 bases between them.

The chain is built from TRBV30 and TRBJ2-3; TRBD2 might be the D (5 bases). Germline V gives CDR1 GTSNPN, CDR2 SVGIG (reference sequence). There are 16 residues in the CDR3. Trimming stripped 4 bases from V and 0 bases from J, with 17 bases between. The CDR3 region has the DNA TGTGCCTGGAAAAGGAGAGGGAGAACTAGCACAGATACGCAGTATTTT. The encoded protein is CAWKRRGRTSTDTQYF.

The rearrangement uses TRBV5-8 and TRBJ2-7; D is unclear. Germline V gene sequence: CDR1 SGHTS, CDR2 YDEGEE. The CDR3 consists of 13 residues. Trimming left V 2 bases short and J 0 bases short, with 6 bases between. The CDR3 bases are TGTGCCAGCAGCTTTGCGGACTCCTACGAGCAGTACTTC. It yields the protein CASSFADSYEQYF.

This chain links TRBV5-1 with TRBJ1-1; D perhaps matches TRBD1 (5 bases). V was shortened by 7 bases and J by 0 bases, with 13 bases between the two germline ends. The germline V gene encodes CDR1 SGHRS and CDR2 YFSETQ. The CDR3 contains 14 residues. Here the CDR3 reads CASLPGEMNTEAFF. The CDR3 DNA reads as TGCGCCAGCCTCCCGGGGGAAATGAACACTGAAGCTTTCTTT.

The CDR3, as DNA: TGTGCCAGCAGTTACGACCCAGGGGTTCGGGGCTACACCTTC. Translated: CASSYDPGVRGYTF. The V gene is TRBV6-6, the J gene TRBJ1-2, with D maybe TRBD1 (6 bases). This CDR3 region has 14 residues. Germline CDR1 and CDR2: MNHNY and SVGAGI (reference sequence). V lost 2 bases and J 8 bases, leaving 15 bases between the germline ends.

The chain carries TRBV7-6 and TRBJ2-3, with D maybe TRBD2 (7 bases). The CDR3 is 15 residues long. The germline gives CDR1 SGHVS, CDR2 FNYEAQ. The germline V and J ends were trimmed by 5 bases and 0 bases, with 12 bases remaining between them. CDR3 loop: CASSGGAVSTDTQYF. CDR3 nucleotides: TGTGCCAGCAGCGGGGGGGCTGTTAGCACAGATACGCAGTATTTT.

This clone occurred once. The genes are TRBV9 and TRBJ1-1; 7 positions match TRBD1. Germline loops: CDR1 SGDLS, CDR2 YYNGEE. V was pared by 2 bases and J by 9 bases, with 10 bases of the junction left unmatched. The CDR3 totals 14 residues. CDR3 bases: TGTGCCAGCAGCGTCGGACAGGCCTACACAAAAGCTTTCTTT. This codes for CASSVGQAYTKAFF.

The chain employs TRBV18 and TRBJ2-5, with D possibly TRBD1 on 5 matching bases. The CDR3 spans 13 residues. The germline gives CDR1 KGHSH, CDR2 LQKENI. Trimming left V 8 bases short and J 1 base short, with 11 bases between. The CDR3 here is CASARQFQETQYF. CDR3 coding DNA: TGTGCCAGCGCGAGACAGTTCCAAGAGACCCAGTACTTC.

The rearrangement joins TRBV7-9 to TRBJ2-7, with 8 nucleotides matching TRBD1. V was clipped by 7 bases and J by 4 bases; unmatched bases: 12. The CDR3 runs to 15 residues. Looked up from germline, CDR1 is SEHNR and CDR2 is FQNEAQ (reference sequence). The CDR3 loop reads CASTSTGQGTYEQYF. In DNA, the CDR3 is TGTGCCAGCACCTCTACTGGACAGGGAACTTACGAGCAGTACTTC.

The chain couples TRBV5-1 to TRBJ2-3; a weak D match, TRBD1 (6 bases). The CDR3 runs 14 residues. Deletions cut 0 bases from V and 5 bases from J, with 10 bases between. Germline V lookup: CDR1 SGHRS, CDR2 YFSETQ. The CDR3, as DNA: TGCGCCAGCAGCTTGGAGGCAGGGGTAGATACGCAGTATTTT. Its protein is CASSLEAGVDTQYF.

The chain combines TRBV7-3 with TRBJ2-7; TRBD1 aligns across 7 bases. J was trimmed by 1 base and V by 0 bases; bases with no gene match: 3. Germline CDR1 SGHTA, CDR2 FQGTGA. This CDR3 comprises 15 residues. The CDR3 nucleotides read TGTGCCAGCAGCTTAACGGGGGACAGTTCCTACGAGCAGTACTTC. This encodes CASSLTGDSSYEQYF. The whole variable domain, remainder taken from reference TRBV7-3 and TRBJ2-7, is GAGVSQTPSNKVTEKGKYVELRCDPISGHTALYWYRQSLGQGPEFLIYFQGTGAADDSGLPNDRFFAVRPEGSVSTLKIQRTERGDSAVYLCASSLTGDSSYEQYFGPGTRLTVT.

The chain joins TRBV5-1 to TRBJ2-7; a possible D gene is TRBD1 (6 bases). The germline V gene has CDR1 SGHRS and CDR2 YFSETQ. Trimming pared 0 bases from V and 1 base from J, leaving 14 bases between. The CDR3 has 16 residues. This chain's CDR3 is CASSLAMGARSYEQYF. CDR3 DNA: TGCGCCAGCAGCTTGGCCATGGGGGCCCGATCCTACGAGCAGTACTTC.